Following are 6 T cell receptor beta chains from one sample sequenced in a study of blood T cell repertoires in COVID-19. Some clones are missing from TCRdb's copy, which holds only in-frame ones; the method was immunoSEQ multiplex PCR. The sample contains around 290,000 clones, around nine tenths of which appear only once. The material sequenced was peripheral blood. The receptors shown here come from a man between 40 and 49 years old with acute or convalescent COVID-19.

The V gene is TRBV30, the J gene TRBJ1-4, with D possibly TRBD1 on 5 matching bases. The ends were cut back, 3 bases at V and 5 bases at J, with 16 bases in the middle. Per germline, CDR1 GTSNPN and CDR2 SVGIG (reference sequence). The CDR3 is made up of 15 amino acids. This CDR3 is CAWREGFGANEKLFF. The DNA of the CDR3 is TGTGCCTGGAGGGAGGGGTTTGGGGCCAATGAAAAACTGTTTTTT.

V usage is TRBV12-3 or TRBV12-4 and J usage is TRBJ1-2, with 8 bases lining up with TRBD1. CDR3 length: 11 residues. Trimming removed 5 bases from V and 14 bases from J; junction bases left unmatched: 7. The DNA for the CDR3 is TGTGCCAGCAGTAGGACAGGGCTCTGGACCTTC. It is translated as CASSRTGLWTF.

The rearrangement links TRBV6-5 to TRBJ2-1; TRBD1 aligns across 8 bases. J lost 1 base, V lost 5 bases, and 4 bases had no gene match. This CDR3 contains 15 residues. Germline CDR1 reads MNHEY; CDR2 reads SVGAGI. The CDR3 DNA is TGTGCCAGCAGTATGTACAGGGGGTCCTACAATGAGCAGTTCTTC. Amino acids: CASSMYRGSYNEQFF.

This chain uses TRBV18 with TRBJ1-2; maybe TRBD1 (5 bases). Trimming left V 3 bases short and J 7 bases short, with 15 bases between. This CDR3 has 14 residues. Germline V CDR1 and CDR2: KGHSH, LQKENI. The CDR3 region is CASSPLAREAGYTF. The CDR3 DNA sequence: TGTGCCAGCTCACCCTTAGCCAGGGAAGCTGGCTACACCTTC.

This chain connects TRBV19 to TRBJ1-5; D ambiguous. The CDR3 runs 13 residues. Germline loops: CDR1 LNHDA, CDR2 SQIVND (reference sequence). The ends were cut back, 5 bases at V and 5 bases at J, with 10 bases in the middle. CDR3 in amino acids: CASSPLSYQPQHF. In nucleotides, the CDR3 is TGTGCCAGTAGTCCCCTCTCTTATCAGCCCCAGCATTTT.

J is TRBJ1-6 and V is TRBV19; TRBD1 aligns across 8 bases. The CDR3 loop spans 14 amino acids. V lost 6 bases to trimming and J lost 9 bases; unmatched junction nucleotides: 7. Germline V gene sequence: CDR1 LNHDA, CDR2 SQIVND (reference sequence). The CDR3 nucleotides read TGTGCCAGTAGGGACGGACAGGGTGGTTCACCCCTCCACTTT. This codes for CASRDGQGGSPLHF.